This TCR beta chain was retrieved from a study of cytomegalovirus exposure and HLA in healthy donors. CDR1 is LGHNA and CDR2 is YSLEER in the germline V gene. The CDR3 spans 18 residues. V was clipped by 0 bases and J by 5 bases; unmatched bases: 11. General study results and limits: In vitro, a few CMV-associated chains proved specific for CMV antigens.

60 Vbeta and 13 Jbeta primers were used in PCR. TCRdb keeps only in-frame clones here, not all; method: immunoSEQ multiplex PCR. The top ten hold about 1.5% of the sample, which has 180,000 or so clones, roughly 85% seen once. To note about this clone: Antigen: not known.

The sequenced material came from PBMCs. This TCR was recovered from a male donor in good health and CMV-seronegative. The chain couples TRBV4-3 to TRBJ2-5, with 11 bases aligning to TRBD2. CDR3 bases: TGCGCCAGCAGCCAAGAACTAGCGGGAGACGTATCTCGGGAGACCCAGTACTTC. As protein: CASSQELAGDVSRETQYF.